This T cell receptor (beta chain) emerged from a study of T cell repertoires in cytomegalovirus infection. TCRdb reprocessed the reads via MiXCR and lists one record per CDR3 protein. Of roughly 230,000 distinct CDR3 sequences in the sample, about 20% are singletons; the top ten hold roughly 20%. CDR3 length: 13 amino acids. Germline lookup yields CDR1 SEHNR and CDR2 FQNEAQ (reference sequence). Trimming took off 1 base at V and 8 bases at J, with 11 bases between the two ends. This clonotype has only a few counts. Sequencing was done on a sample of CD8+ T cells from PBMCs. The chain joins TRBV7-9 to TRBJ1-2, with D possibly matching TRBD1 (6 bases). The sequence was obtained from a human donor in good health (CMV status not recorded). Some clones in this sample may be carry-over from other donors' samples. The CDR3 nucleotides are TGTGCCAGCAGCTTAGAACAGGGCGAAGGCTACACCTTC. It codes for CASSLEQGEGYTF.